The rows below give T cell receptor beta chains drawn from one sample of a study of T cells expressing NK-cell markers. Using the 5' RACE reads, TCRdb records one entry per CDR3 protein without DNA. The table gives approximately 170,000 distinct CDR3 sequences; the top ten clones make up 20% to 25% of it. Sample: blood T cells: a sorted CD56 or NKG2C T cell subset, CD4+ or CD8+ T cells, or bulk PBMC T cells (not recorded which). Receptor source: a man aged 18 to 69 in good health. Each CDR3 is given with its conserved first and last residue.

TRBV15,TRBJ2-7,CATRQTGWAYEQYF
TRBV30,TRBJ1-2,CAWSVREGYTF
TRBV4-2,TRBJ2-2,CASKGGPTGELFF
TRBV6-5,TRBJ2-7,CASSYSKSQGEFPYEQYF
TRBV9,TRBJ2-7,CAIRETGQQYF
TRBV15,TRBJ2-1,CATSPRGDSYNEQFF
TRBV4-1,TRBJ2-1,CASSHAGGDEQFF
TRBV2,TRBJ2-7,CASRMGQGYYEQYF
TRBV6-4,TRBJ2-2,CASSEDIDAGELFF
TRBV6-1,TRBJ2-6,CASTTPGYGANVLTF
TRBV13,TRBJ1-2,CASSPRTGGGYTF
TRBV29-1,TRBJ2-5,CSVESAGAQETQYF
TRBV20-1,TRBJ1-1,CSARVGGTEAFF
TRBV12-3/TRBV12-4,TRBJ2-5,CASSLDSSGFHQETQYF